These 3 T cell receptor beta chains were all obtained from the same sample, sequenced in a study of T cell clonotyping in hematopoietic cell transplantation. Sequenced by immunoSEQ multiplex PCR; TCRdb stores in-frame clones only, minus some. The sample includes 30,000 to 45,000 clones, around nine tenths seen only once; the top ten take around 1.8%. Sequencing was performed on peripheral blood mononuclear cells. The receptor source for this set is a woman between 40 and 55 years old in good health. Some clones in this sample may be carry-over from other donors' samples.

The chain joins TRBV5-8 to TRBJ1-1, with D hard to call. The CDR3 sequence is 14 residues long. The germline V gene has CDR1 SGHTS and CDR2 YDEGEE. V shed 0 bases and J shed 1 base, with 7 bases lying between them. The CDR3 spells CASSLVYSNTEAFF. In nucleotides, the CDR3 is TGTGCCAGCAGCTTGGTGTATTCGAACACTGAAGCTTTCTTT.

For the CDR3, the DNA is TGTGCCAGCAGCTTAAACGGGGTCGTGGCGGATGAGCAGTTCTTC. Its translation is CASSLNGVVADEQFF. This chain joins TRBV7-2 and TRBJ2-1; D is possibly TRBD2 (5 bases). Germline lookup yields CDR1 SGHTA and CDR2 FQGNSA. CDR3 length: 15 amino acids. With 2 bases removed from V and 8 bases from J, the gap between germline ends came to 16 bases.

CDR3 region: CASSQRLGAGDTQYF. The CDR3 DNA reads TGCGCCAGCAGCCAACGACTGGGAGCGGGAGATACGCAGTATTTT. The chain couples TRBV5-1 to TRBJ2-3; maybe TRBD2 (6 bases). Between the trimmed V and J ends, which lost 4 bases and 5 bases, there was a span of 17 bases. Germline V gene data show CDR1 as SGHRS and CDR2 as YFSETQ. The CDR3 sequence is 15 residues long.